This T cell receptor beta chain was found in a study of blood T cell repertoires in COVID-19 (dated by TCRdb to 2020 to 2022). Broadly, across the study: Samples from collaborators originated in the United States, Italy and Spain and spanned both the acute and convalescent phases of COVID-19. The prospective study material was composed of cDNA or gDNA derived from T cells, B-cell-depleted T cells, or PBMCs. Where available, HLA class I and class II types were obtained from metadata supplied by the sample provider rather than from assay-based typing. The samples were drawn from the first 160 participants of the ongoing ImmuneRACE study and from 1,200 or so subjects provided by 6 global collaborators. The repertoires were released in a freely available public database meant as a resource for research on the immune response to SARS-CoV-2. The sample metadata nearly always contained a de-identified subject ID, COVID-19 status, age in years and sex. The dataset comprised deeply sampled blood TCRbeta repertoires from subjects exposed to, actively infected with, or recovered from COVID-19.

Paper-wide results and their limitations: How much clinical and demographic metadata was included differed by source and by participant, and the metadata was provided uncurated.

A second Seattle source provided samples from volunteer blood donors who had recovered from COVID-19. Each collaborating institution followed its own protocols to collect whole blood in K2EDTA tubes. For TCRbeta analysis, collaborators shipped samples in one of three forms: frozen whole blood, isolated PBMCs, or DNA extracted from either of those sample types. The immunoSEQ Assay, a bias-controlled multiplex PCR, was used to amplify TCRbeta CDR3 regions from genomic DNA. In the source study's methods: The number of nucleated cells in each sample was estimated from the amplification of reference gene primers within the assay. To quantify the absolute abundance of each unique TCRbeta CDR3 rearrangement, sequence reads were collapsed and filtered. For each sample, productive Simpson clonality was calculated as the square root of Simpson's diversity index across productive rearrangements. TCRdb took over this immuneACCESS table, retaining in-frame rearrangements with V and J assigned. Such tables are incomplete; in checked studies, under half of the missing clones stem from an unresolved V gene, and the remainder is unexplained. The V and J calls and the clone size are those of that table, but D and trimming were determined from the DNA. This sample is represented by 200,000 or so clones; approximately 90% of them were singletons. Of the sample, roughly 6% is held by the ten largest clones.

Trimming removed 6 bases from V and 13 bases from J; the gene matches leave 16 bases unexplained. As encoded in the germline V gene, CDR1 is SGHDT while CDR2 is YYEEEE. The CDR3 runs 15 amino acids, cysteine and phenylalanine included. Of the read, only the CDR3 DNA is kept; its 45 bases are in frame from base 1. Notes on this clone: The specificity of this receptor is unknown. No quality values exist for individual bases; no much larger clone is one base distant.

Here the chain combines TRBV5-6 and TRBJ2-5; 12 junctional bases match TRBD2. The origin of this receptor is a woman aged 35 to 49 who had recovered from COVID-19. The sample taken for sequencing was peripheral blood. This receptor carries the CDR3 CASNLGTSGLPMLYF. The bases are TGTGCCAGCAACTTAGGGACTAGCGGGCTCCCAATGTTGTACTTC.